This TCR beta chain is drawn from a study of post-analysis software for immune sequencing data. Overall study findings and caveats: Compared with controls, patients had more of about 5 TRBV segments, including TRBV5-6, TRBV5-1 and TRBV20-1.

TCR beta cDNA libraries included unique molecular identifiers. TCRdb ran MiXCR on the PCR reads and lists one entry per CDR3 protein. The table has over 700,000 distinct CDR3 sequences, 25% to 30% seen once; the top ten hold roughly 0.53%. A single count supports this clonotype. No antigen is known for it. The CDR3 runs to 13 residues. V was trimmed by 2 bases and J by 3 bases, leaving 8 bases between them. The sequence was obtained from a girl aged 10 to 17 with multiple sclerosis. This rearrangement joins TRBV23-1 to TRBJ2-7; D is undetermined. TRBV23-1 is noted as an ORF with a role that remains uncertain. Sequencing was performed on blood. For the CDR3, the DNA is TGCGCCAGCAGTCAAGGATCCTGCTACGAGCAGTACTTC. Protein sequence: CASSQGSCYEQYF.